Reported below is one T cell receptor (beta chain). Patients of the Seattle cohort, enrolled during active infection, were followed longitudinally. TCRdb keeps only in-frame clones here, not all; method: immunoSEQ multiplex PCR. The table lists just over 250,000 clones, around 90% of them singletons. CDR3 length equals 15 residues. Germline V CDR1 and CDR2: LGHNA, YNFKEQ. The trim removed 7 bases at V and 3 bases at J, leaving 7 bases unmatched. This record belongs to a study of blood T cell repertoires in COVID-19. Study context: Collection of acute and convalescent COVID-19 samples took place in the United States, Italy and Spain. In each case, the material was cDNA or gDNA derived from T cells, B-cell-depleted T cells, or PBMCs.

The chain combines TRBV4-2 with TRBJ1-4, with 8 bases fitting TRBD1. This TCR came from a person aged 18 to 30 with COVID-19, enrolled during active disease. The material sequenced was peripheral blood. CDR3 in amino acids: CASTLTGASNEKLFF. In DNA, the CDR3 is TGTGCCAGCACTCTGACAGGGGCCTCTAATGAAAAACTGTTTTTT.